A selection of T cell receptor beta chains follows, all from one sample in a study of PD-1 blockade in classical Hodgkin lymphoma. TCRdb keeps only in-frame clones here, not all; method: immunoSEQ multiplex PCR. The repertoire holds about 950 clones, with roughly four fifths as singletons. Sequenced material: CD8+ T cells from blood, taken at baseline. All receptors come from a human donor with classical Hodgkin lymphoma. Each CDR3 is given without its conserved first and last residue. The size field is filled for only some rows; it gives once, few, many or a size class.

abundance	v_gene	CDR3aa
-	TRBV2	ASSELEGTSGPRRNTDTQY
few	TRBV4-3	ASSQNRDVSYEQY
-	TRBV2	ASSEVGQVEGLF
-	TRBV7-6	ASSLEGRSGANVLT
once	TRBV4-1	ASSQTSLQYEQY
-	TRBV7-8	ASSSGPNEKLF
-	TRBV5-6	ASSFGSSEQY
-	TRBV2	ASSRDRGPASTNEKLF
-	TRBV18	ASSLNVGTGNTEAF
-	TRBV2	ASRTTSGGYNEQF
once	TRBV9	ASSVGLAYEQY
once	TRBV5-6	ASSLNLNTEAF
-	TRBV7-8	ASSSLGAITMNTEAF
hyperexpanded	TRBV28	ASRSGTSGGAGEQY
once	TRBV6-9	ASSSTTGITEAF
-	TRBV19	ASSIEVGRYYEQY
once	TRBV29-1	SVLGNGYEQY
-	TRBV7-2	ASSPHGGDGIYNEQF
-	TRBV6-4	ASSPSQGADEQF
few	TRBV27	ASSPSLAYEQY
few	TRBV19	ASSIPTGVSKPQH
-	TRBV6-5	ASRNQGVYGYT
-	TRBV4-1	ASSPGTGNIYEQY
few	TRBV14	ASSQRGIYEQY
-	TRBV2	ASSDDSKLF
-	TRBV19	ASSTTGGPDEQY
-	TRBV9	ASSPPLAHEQY
-	TRBV18	ASSPPRTSSPGNYGYT
-	TRBV6-5	ASSLTTMDEQY
-	TRBV4-1	ASREQAGEKLF
once	TRBV2	ASSEAEELF
-	TRBV10-3	AISGHTPVKETQY
-	TRBV4-1	ASSQPGLAISMEQF
-	TRBV7-9	ASSFRLAGDTDTQY
once	TRBV6-5	ASSYGVSGANVLT
-	TRBV28	ASRPGTSGGAGEQY
-	TRBV7-3	ASSLTGTGVGYRGYT
-	TRBV16	ASSQSTGNTEAF
-	TRBV2	ASSDTGYYEQY
-	TRBV7-7	ASSLFVNYEQY
-	TRBV28	ASSLTTSGSSYNEQF
-	TRBV10-3	AISGLAGGPGGVEETQY
-	TRBV7-5	ASSSATGVLYEQY
-	TRBV4-1	ASSRRLAAFSTDTQY
few	TRBV19	ASSIGTDTQY
-	TRBV4-2	ASSQGSWTGPYNEQF
-	TRBV4-1	ASSQEWAGDYNEQF
-	TRBV7-9	ASSLAQLPSPLH
-	TRBV4-1	ASSPTGGEQY
-	TRBV5-6	ASSLDGHRQQY
-	TRBV9	ASSVGTGLAGHEQY
few	TRBV4-2	ASSQDLRRGGETQY
-	TRBV27	ASSPHHNRPNTEAF
-	TRBV5-4	ASSLVVGYGYNEQF
-	TRBV6-5	ASSYALDYGYT